This T cell receptor (beta chain) was identified during a study of shared clonotypes between healthy human individuals. Turning to the study itself: Those who served as donors were two women and a few men between the ages of 18 and 49. Each donor contributed plates that comprised three CD4 naive, three CD4 memory, two CD8 naive and one CD8 memory.

Findings and limits, study-wide: Non-shared clonotypes had lower generation probabilities than clonotypes shared by all four sorted-subset donors.

As regards this clone: The antigen is undetermined. The sample holds other DNA sequences that translate to the same CDR3.

Between the trimmed V and J ends, which lost 6 bases and 6 bases, there was a span of 15 bases. Germline lookup yields CDR1 MNHEY and CDR2 SVGAGI. The CDR3 runs 15 residues. Method: immunoSEQ multiplex PCR; TCRdb's copy keeps in-frame clones and lacks some. In the table there are approximately 2.4 million clones, 90% to 96% of which are singletons. This TCR derives from a man in his late teens or twenties in good health. The sample taken for sequencing was naive CD4+ T cells sorted from blood. Subset in this sample: CD45RA+ positively selected. The genes are TRBV6-5 and TRBJ1-6; no definite D call. The CDR3 protein is CASRNNDPTNSPLHF. The DNA of the CDR3 is TGTGCCAGCAGAAACAATGATCCTACTAATTCACCCCTCCACTTT.